The 2 T cell receptor beta chains reported below all come from one sample, sequenced in a study of T cells in Graves' hyperthyroidism and ophthalmopathy. Amplified TCR beta CDR3 regions derived from RNA transcripts. The TCR CDR3 first-round RT-PCR relied on the HTBI primer set. TCRdb processed the multiplex PCR reads anew with MiXCR; each CDR3 protein has one entry. Among a few hundred thousand distinct CDR3 sequences listed, roughly 22% were seen once. Sequencing was performed on blood. These receptors were collected from a man between 25 and 39 years old with Graves' ophthalmopathy.

This clonotype has a handful of counts. The chain couples TRBV20-1 to TRBJ2-7, with D possibly matching TRBD2 (5 bases). CDR1 and CDR2 from the germline V gene are DFQATT and SNEGSKA (reference sequence). Between the trimmed V and J ends, which lost 1 base and 0 bases, there was a span of 10 bases. CDR3 length: 14 amino acids. The CDR3: CSARGIRDSYEQYF. Written as DNA, the CDR3 is TGCAGTGCTAGAGGGATCCGGGACTCCTACGAGCAGTACTTC.

The chain is built from TRBV15 and TRBJ2-7; D is possibly TRBD1 (5 bases). Germline V gene sequence: CDR1 LNHNV, CDR2 YYDKDF (reference sequence). V lost 1 base and J lost 6, with 10 bases in between. This CDR3 has 13 amino acids. This CDR3 reads CATSRGRGAEQYF. CDR3 nucleotides: TGTGCCACCAGCAGAGGTCGTGGGGCCGAGCAGTACTTC.